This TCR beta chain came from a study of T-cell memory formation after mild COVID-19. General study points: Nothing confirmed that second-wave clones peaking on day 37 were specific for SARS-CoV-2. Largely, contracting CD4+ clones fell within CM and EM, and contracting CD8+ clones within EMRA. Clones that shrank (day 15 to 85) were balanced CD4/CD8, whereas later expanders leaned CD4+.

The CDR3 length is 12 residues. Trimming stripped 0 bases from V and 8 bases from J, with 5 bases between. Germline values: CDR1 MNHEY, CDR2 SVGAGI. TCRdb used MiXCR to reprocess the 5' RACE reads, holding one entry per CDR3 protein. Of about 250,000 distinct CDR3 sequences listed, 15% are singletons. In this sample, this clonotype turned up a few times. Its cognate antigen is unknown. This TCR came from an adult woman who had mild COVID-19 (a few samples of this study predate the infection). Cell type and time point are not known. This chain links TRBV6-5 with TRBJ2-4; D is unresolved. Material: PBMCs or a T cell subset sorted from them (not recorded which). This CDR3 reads CASSYSEYIQYF. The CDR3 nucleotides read TGTGCCAGCAGTTACTCAGAGTACATTCAGTACTTC.